One and the same sample provided the 23 T cell receptor beta chains below, sequenced in a study of T-cell memory formation after mild COVID-19. TCRdb processed the 5' RACE reads anew with MiXCR; each CDR3 protein has one entry. Seen here are roughly 51,000 distinct CDR3 sequences, around 7% observed once, and the top ten hold approximately 1.4%. Sequences were obtained from PBMCs or a T cell subset sorted from them (not recorded which). The source of these receptors is a man younger than 35 who had mild COVID-19 (a few samples of this study predate the infection). Cell type and time point are not known.

This clonotype came up a few times. This chain joins TRBV7-2 and TRBJ2-1; D remains ambiguous. V lost 0 bases and J lost 6, with 9 bases in between. Germline V gene sequence: CDR1 SGHTA, CDR2 FQGNSA. CDR3 length equals 14 residues. The CDR3 spells CASSLAGSINEQFF. Here the CDR3 DNA reads TGTGCCAGCAGCTTAGCCGGGTCGATCAATGAGCAGTTCTTC.

The chain couples TRBV7-6 to TRBJ2-7; possible D gene TRBD2, 7 bases. The CDR3 is made up of 14 amino acids. The V and J ends lost 7 bases and 4 bases respectively, with 17 bases between them. The germline V gene has CDR1 SGHVS and CDR2 FNYEAQ. Here the CDR3 reads CASTPGGRPYEQYF. DNA of the CDR3: TGTGCCAGCACTCCCGGGGGGCGCCCTTACGAGCAGTACTTC.

This clonotype has at least ten counts. The chain joins TRBV7-2 to TRBJ2-1; the D is unclear. V was trimmed by 5 bases and J by 7 bases, leaving 12 bases between them. This CDR3 is built from 13 residues. CDR1 is SGHTA and CDR2 is FQGNSA in the germline V gene. The CDR3 loop reads CASSPRIRNEQFF. In DNA, the CDR3 is TGTGCCAGCAGCCCTCGAATTAGGAATGAGCAGTTCTTC.

This clonotype was counted between two and nine times. The chain combines TRBV7-2 with TRBJ2-3, with 7 bases that match TRBD2. CDR3 length equals 14 residues. In germline, CDR1 is SGHTA, CDR2 FQGNSA. V dropped 4 bases and J dropped 11; count of bases not matched to a gene: 12. The CDR3 sequence: CASSSAPSGAGQYF. As DNA, the CDR3 is TGTGCCAGCAGCTCAGCTCCTAGCGGCGCGGGGCAGTATTTT.

This clonotype has just a few counts. This chain links TRBV7-6 with TRBJ1-2; D ambiguous. V was shortened by 5 bases and J by 4 bases, with 14 bases between the two germline ends. Germline-derived CDR1 and CDR2 are SGHVS and FNYEAQ. CDR3 length equals 14 residues. The CDR3 DNA reads as TGTGCCAGCAGCGTGGACGGGAGCCTCTATGGCTACACCTTC. Translation: CASSVDGSLYGYTF.

The chain has TRBV25-1 and TRBJ1-3; D not resolved. Germline V gene lookup returns CDR1 MGHDK and CDR2 SYGVNS. There are 12 residues in the CDR3. Trimming removed 7 bases from V and 1 base from J, with 5 bases in between. The CDR3 loop is CASTSSGNTIYF. The CDR3 DNA follows: TGTGCCAGCACTTCTTCTGGAAACACCATATATTTT.

V and J are TRBV7-9 and TRBJ2-6, with a weak D call TRBD2 (7 bases). V gave up 0 bases and J gave up 4 bases, with 13 bases separating them. The germline CDR1 and CDR2 sequences are SEHNR and FQNEAQ (reference sequence). The CDR3 is 17 amino acids. The CDR3 sequence is CASSLAGGPRGANVLTF. CDR3 nucleotide sequence: TGTGCCAGCAGCTTAGCGGGGGGGCCGAGAGGGGCCAACGTCCTGACTTTC.

The V and J genes are TRBV27 and TRBJ1-2; D not resolved. Germline V gene lookup returns CDR1 MNHEY and CDR2 SMNVEV (reference sequence). The V and J ends lost 5 bases and 5 bases respectively, with 15 bases between them. The length of the CDR3 is 14 residues. The CDR3 coding sequence is TGTGCCAGCAGTAATTCCAACGACCTATATGGCTACACCTTC. As protein: CASSNSNDLYGYTF.

This clonotype was seen repeatedly, ten times or more. The chain combines TRBV12-3 or TRBV12-4 with TRBJ2-7; D ambiguous. V shed 8 bases and J shed 5 bases, with 22 bases lying between them. The CDR3 consists of 15 residues. The CDR3 here is CASGLGGSMSHEQYF. The CDR3 DNA sequence: TGTGCCAGCGGCCTCGGTGGGTCCATGTCCCACGAGCAGTACTTC.

The chain carries TRBV6-5 and TRBJ1-2, with 8 nucleotides matching TRBD1. Germline CDR1 MNHEY, CDR2 SVGAGI. With V trimmed by 10 bases and J by 2 bases, 3 bases remained unmatched. This CDR3 comprises 12 residues. The CDR3 DNA reads TGTGCCATCAGGGGGCAGAACTATGGCTACACCTTC. It codes for CAIRGQNYGYTF.

This clonotype has just a few counts. This chain joins TRBV20-1 and TRBJ2-1; 14 bases line up with TRBD2. In germline, CDR1 is DFQATT, CDR2 SNEGSKA (reference sequence). The CDR3 consists of 14 residues. The junction had 5 bases not matched to a gene; V was cut back by 5 bases and J by 8 bases. DNA of the CDR3: TGCAGTGCTCTACGACTAGCGGGGGGGCATGAGCAGTTCTTC. Translating gives CSALRLAGGHEQFF.

V gene TRBV4-2 combines with J gene TRBJ2-3, with D possibly being TRBD2 (6 bases). Germline lookup yields CDR1 LGHNA and CDR2 YNFKEQ. This CDR3 is built from 14 residues. With 4 bases removed from V and 6 bases from J, the gap between germline ends came to 14 bases. CDR3 in amino acids: CASSRDLGRDTQYF. The CDR3 coding sequence is TGTGCCAGCAGCCGGGACCTAGGGAGGGATACGCAGTATTTT.

The V gene is TRBV6-2 or TRBV6-3, the J gene TRBJ1-2; tentative D call: TRBD1 (5 bases). CDR1 is MNHEY, CDR2 SVGEGT, per germline. V was clipped by 4 bases and J by 0 bases, with 9 bases between them. The CDR3 runs 14 residues. The CDR3 bases are TGTGCCAGCAGTTGGGGCAGGACTAACTATGGCTACACCTTC. As protein: CASSWGRTNYGYTF.

This clonotype turned up a few times. The chain couples TRBV7-9 to TRBJ1-2; D is unclear. Germline assignment: CDR1 SEHNR and CDR2 FQNEAQ (reference sequence). This CDR3 comprises 14 residues. V was trimmed by 5 bases and J by 7 bases, leaving 17 bases between them. CDR3 sequence (DNA): TGTGCCAGCAGCCCTAGCGGAGGGAGGAGTGGCTACACCTTC. This codes for CASSPSGGRSGYTF.

This chain joins TRBV7-2 and TRBJ2-2; weak D call: TRBD2 (6 bases). CDR1 and CDR2 (germline): SGHTA, FQGNSA. There are 13 residues in the CDR3. V lost 5 bases to trimming and J lost 5 bases, with 9 bases between them. The CDR3: CASSRRGTGELFF. The CDR3 region has the DNA TGTGCCAGCAGCCGACGGGGGACCGGGGAGCTGTTTTTT.

A note on this clonotype: A read error may be the cause here, since a much bigger clone is one base away. As the CDR3 is not closed by the conserved phenylalanine or tryptophan, this likely results from a read error. The chain links TRBV5-5 to TRBJ2-7, with D possibly called TRBD1 or TRBD2 (6 bases each). This CDR3 comprises 12 residues. V lost 4 bases and J 10 bases, leaving 15 bases between the germline ends. Per germline, CDR1 SGHKS and CDR2 YYEKEE (reference sequence). As DNA, the CDR3 is TGTGCCAGCAGCCCGGTGGGGGGACACCAGTACTTA. As protein: CASSPVGGHQYL.

This clonotype was counted many times. This chain links TRBV29-1 with TRBJ2-2; TRBD2 matches 7 bases. CDR1 SQVTM and CDR2 ANQGSEA come from the germline V gene. The CDR3 has 15 residues. V lost 7 bases to trimming and J lost 0 bases; unmatched junction nucleotides: 8. The CDR3 region has the DNA TGCAGCGCTATGGGACTAACCACGAACACCGGGGAGCTGTTTTTT. Its protein product is CSAMGLTTNTGELFF.

The V call is TRBV7-3, the J call TRBJ2-3; D not certain. The CDR3 has 14 amino acids. Germline V gives CDR1 SGHTA, CDR2 FQGTGA. The germline V and J ends were trimmed by 3 bases and 2 bases, with 9 bases remaining between them. As DNA, the CDR3 is TGTGCCAGCAGCTTGGAGCTTTTCACAGATACGCAGTATTTT. Encoded protein: CASSLELFTDTQYF.

This clonotype was seen a handful of times. Here the CDR3 DNA reads TGTGCCAGCAGCTTATCAGGCGGGGGGACGTACAATGAGCAGTTCTTC. Encoded protein: CASSLSGGGTYNEQFF. The chain is built from TRBV5-6 and TRBJ2-1; 8 bases match TRBD2. Germline CDR1 is SGHDT and CDR2 is YYEEEE. CDR3 length equals 16 residues. V lost 2 bases to trimming and J lost 4 bases; unmatched junction nucleotides: 8.

This clonotype showed up just a few times. The J gene is TRBJ1-1, the V gene TRBV20-1; D is ambiguous. The CDR3 totals 11 residues. The V gene lost 3 bases and the J gene lost 6 bases, with 8 bases spanning the gap. The germline V gene has CDR1 DFQATT and CDR2 SNEGSKA (reference sequence). CDR3 DNA sequence: TGCAGTGCTAGTCGGGAGGCTGAAGCTTTCTTT. This translates into CSASREAEAFF.

This clonotype was found many times. The V gene is TRBV7-2, the J gene TRBJ2-1; 10 bases are a match to TRBD2. Unmatched junction bases numbered 14, after V lost 5 bases and J lost 7 bases. The CDR3 runs to 17 residues. Germline V gives CDR1 SGHTA, CDR2 FQGNSA. The CDR3 is CASSLTPSSGGLNEQFF. The CDR3 nucleotides read TGTGCCAGCAGCCTCACCCCTTCTAGCGGGGGTCTAAATGAGCAGTTCTTC.

The V and J genes are TRBV7-6 and TRBJ2-3; no firm D call. This CDR3 is 15 amino acids long. Germline CDR1 SGHVS, CDR2 FNYEAQ. Trimming shortened V by 1 base and J by 0 bases, and 8 bases separated the two germline ends. The CDR3 DNA follows: TGTGCCAGCAGCTTAGTCGGATTTAGCACAGATACGCAGTATTTT. The encoded protein is CASSLVGFSTDTQYF.

The J gene is TRBJ1-2, the V gene TRBV4-3; a weak D match, TRBD1 (6 bases). Looked up from germline, CDR1 is LGHNA and CDR2 is YSLEER. V lost 1 base to trimming and J lost 2 bases, with 14 bases between them. The CDR3 covers 16 residues. The CDR3 nucleotides are TGCGCCAGCAGCCAAGGTGCGGACAGAAGCAACTATGGCTACACCTTC. This codes for CASSQGADRSNYGYTF.